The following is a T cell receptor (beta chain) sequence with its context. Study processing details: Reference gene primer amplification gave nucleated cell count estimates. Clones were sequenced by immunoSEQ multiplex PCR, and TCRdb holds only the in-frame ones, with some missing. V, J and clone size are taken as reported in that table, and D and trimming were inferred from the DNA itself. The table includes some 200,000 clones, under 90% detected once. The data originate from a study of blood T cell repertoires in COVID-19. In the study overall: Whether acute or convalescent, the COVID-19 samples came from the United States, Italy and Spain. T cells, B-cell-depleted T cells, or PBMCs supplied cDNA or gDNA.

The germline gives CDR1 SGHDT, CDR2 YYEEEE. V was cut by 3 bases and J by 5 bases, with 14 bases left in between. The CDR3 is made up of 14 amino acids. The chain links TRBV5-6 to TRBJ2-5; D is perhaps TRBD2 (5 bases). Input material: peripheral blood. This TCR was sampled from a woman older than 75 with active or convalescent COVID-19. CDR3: CASSSPSGGETQYF. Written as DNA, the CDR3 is TGTGCCAGCAGCTCACCCAGCGGCGGGGAGACCCAGTACTTC.